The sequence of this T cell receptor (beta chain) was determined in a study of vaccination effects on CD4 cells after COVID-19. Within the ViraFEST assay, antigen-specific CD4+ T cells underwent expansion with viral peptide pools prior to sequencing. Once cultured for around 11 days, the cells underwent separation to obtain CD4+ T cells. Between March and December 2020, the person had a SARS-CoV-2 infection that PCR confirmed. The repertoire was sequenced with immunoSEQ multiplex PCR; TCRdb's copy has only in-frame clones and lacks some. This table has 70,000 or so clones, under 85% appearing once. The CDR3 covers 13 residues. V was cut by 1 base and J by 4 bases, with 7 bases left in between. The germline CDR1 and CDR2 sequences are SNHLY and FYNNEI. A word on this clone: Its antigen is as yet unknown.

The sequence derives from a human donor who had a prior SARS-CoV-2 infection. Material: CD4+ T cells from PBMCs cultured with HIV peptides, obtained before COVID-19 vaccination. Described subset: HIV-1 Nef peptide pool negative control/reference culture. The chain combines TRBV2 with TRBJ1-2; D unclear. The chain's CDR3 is CASSEDGGYGYTF. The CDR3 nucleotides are TGTGCCAGCAGTGAAGACGGAGGCTATGGCTACACCTTC. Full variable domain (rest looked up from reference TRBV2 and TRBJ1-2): EPEVTQTPSHQVTQMGQEVILRCVPISNHLYFYWYRQILGQKVEFLVSFYNNEISEKSEIFDDQFSVERPDGSNFTLKIRSTKLEDSAMYFCASSEDGGYGYTFGSGTRLTVV.